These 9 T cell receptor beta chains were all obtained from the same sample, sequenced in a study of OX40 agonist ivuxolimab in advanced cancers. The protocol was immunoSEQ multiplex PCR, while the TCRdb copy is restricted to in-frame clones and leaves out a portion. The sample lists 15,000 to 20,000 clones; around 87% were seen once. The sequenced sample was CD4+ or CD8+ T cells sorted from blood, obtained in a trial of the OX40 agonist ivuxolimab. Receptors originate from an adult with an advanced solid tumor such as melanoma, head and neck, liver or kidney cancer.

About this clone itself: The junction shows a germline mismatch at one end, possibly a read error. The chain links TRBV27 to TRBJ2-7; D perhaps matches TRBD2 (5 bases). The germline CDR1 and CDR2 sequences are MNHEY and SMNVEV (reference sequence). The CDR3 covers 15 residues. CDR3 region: CASSLSTGISFEQYF. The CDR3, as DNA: TGTGCCAGCAGTTTAAGCACCGGGATCTCCTTCGAGCAGTACTTC.

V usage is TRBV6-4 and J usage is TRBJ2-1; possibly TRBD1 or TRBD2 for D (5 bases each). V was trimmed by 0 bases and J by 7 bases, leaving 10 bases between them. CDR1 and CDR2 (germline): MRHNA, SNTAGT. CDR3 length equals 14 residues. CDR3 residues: CASSDSRDANEQFF. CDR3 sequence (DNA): TGTGCCAGCAGTGACTCGAGGGACGCAAATGAGCAGTTCTTC.

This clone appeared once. CDR3 DNA: TGTGCCAGCAGCCCAGTGAGCGGTAACTCCTACAATGAGCAGTTCTTC. Its protein product is CASSPVSGNSYNEQFF. The rearrangement joins TRBV9 to TRBJ2-1, with D perhaps TRBD2 (5 bases). There are 16 residues in the CDR3. Trimming removed 4 bases at V and 0 bases at J, with 14 bases between. Germline lookup yields CDR1 SGDLS and CDR2 YYNGEE.

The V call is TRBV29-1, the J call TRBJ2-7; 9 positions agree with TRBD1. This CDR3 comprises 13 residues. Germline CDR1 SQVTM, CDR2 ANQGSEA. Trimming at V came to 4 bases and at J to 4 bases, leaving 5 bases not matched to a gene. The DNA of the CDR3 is TGCAGCGTTGTCCGGGACAGGGCTTACGAGCAGTACTTC. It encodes CSVVRDRAYEQYF.

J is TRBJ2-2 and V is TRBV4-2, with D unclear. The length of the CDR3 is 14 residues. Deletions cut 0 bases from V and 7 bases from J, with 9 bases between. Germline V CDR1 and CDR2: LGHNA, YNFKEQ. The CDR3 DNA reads TGTGCCAGCAGCCAAGACGGCACTAACGGGGAGCTGTTTTTT. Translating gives CASSQDGTNGELFF.

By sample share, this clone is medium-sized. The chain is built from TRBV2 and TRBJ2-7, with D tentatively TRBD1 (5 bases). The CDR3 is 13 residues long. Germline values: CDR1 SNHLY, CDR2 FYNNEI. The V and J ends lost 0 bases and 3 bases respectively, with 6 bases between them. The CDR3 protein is CASSEADSYEQYF. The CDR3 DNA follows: TGTGCCAGCAGTGAAGCTGACAGCTACGAGCAGTACTTC.

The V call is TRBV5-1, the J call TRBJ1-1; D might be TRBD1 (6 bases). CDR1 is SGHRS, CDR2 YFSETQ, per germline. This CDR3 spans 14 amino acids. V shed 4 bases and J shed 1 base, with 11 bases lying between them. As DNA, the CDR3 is TGCGCCAGCAGCCCTCAAGGGGGGAACACTGAAGCTTTCTTT. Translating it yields CASSPQGGNTEAFF.

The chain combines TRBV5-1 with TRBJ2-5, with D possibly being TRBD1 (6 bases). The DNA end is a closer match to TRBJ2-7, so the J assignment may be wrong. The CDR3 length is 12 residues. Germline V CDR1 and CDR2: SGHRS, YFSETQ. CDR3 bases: TGCGCCAGCAGTCAGGGGCCCCACGAGCAGTACTTC. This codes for CASSQGPHEQYF.

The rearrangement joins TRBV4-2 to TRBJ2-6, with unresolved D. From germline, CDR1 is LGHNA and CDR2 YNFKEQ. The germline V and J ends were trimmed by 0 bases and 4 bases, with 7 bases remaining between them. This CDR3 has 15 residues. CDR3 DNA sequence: TGTGCCAGCAGCCAAGATCTTTCCGGGGCCAACGTCCTGACTTTC. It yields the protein CASSQDLSGANVLTF.